Ten or more counts support the clone carrying this TCR beta chain. These data belong to a study of T cell repertoires in cytomegalovirus infection. This CDR3 region has 16 residues. The ends were cut back, 5 bases at V and 7 bases at J, with 21 bases in the middle. The germline V gene has CDR1 SGHTA and CDR2 FQGNSA. TCRdb re-called the reads through MiXCR, storing one row per CDR3 protein. The sample includes 290,000 or so distinct CDR3 sequences, about 26% of them seen just once. The source material was PBMCs. This chain uses TRBV7-2 with TRBJ2-1; D possibly corresponds to TRBD2 (5 bases). This clonotype originated in a human donor in good health (CMV status not recorded). Some clones in this sample may be carry-over from other donors' samples. CDR3 in amino acids: CASSPTWRVLLNEQFF. CDR3 DNA: TGTGCCAGCAGCCCTACGTGGCGGGTGTTACTTAATGAGCAGTTCTTC.